These T cell receptor beta chains were read from a single sample in a study of blood T cell repertoires in COVID-19. TCRdb's copy holds only in-frame clones and misses some; the assay was immunoSEQ multiplex PCR. This table holds about 52,000 clones, around 91% found once. Specimen: peripheral blood. These receptors were collected from a human donor in a cohort sampled during active COVID-19. CDR3s include the opening cysteine and the closing phenylalanine or tryptophan. A D gene is named only where the DNA matches it firmly. Not every row has a clone size; where given, it reads once, few, many or a size class.

d_call: TRBD2
clone_size: few
v_call: TRBV11-2
j_call: TRBJ2-1
cdr3_aa: CASSRSGRAFNEQFF
cdr3_nt: TGTGCCAGCAGCCGTAGCGGGAGGGCCTTCAATGAGCAGTTCTTC

d_call: NA
clone_size: NA
v_call: TRBV30
j_call: TRBJ1-3
cdr3_aa: CAWSRGAGNTIYF
cdr3_nt: TGTGCCTGGAGTAGAGGAGCTGGAAACACCATATATTTT

d_call: NA
clone_size: NA
v_call: TRBV11-2
j_call: TRBJ2-3
cdr3_aa: CASSLEGRDRNRRTDTQYF
cdr3_nt: TGTGCCAGCAGCTTAGAGGGCCGGGATCGCAATCGTCGCACAGATACGCAGTATTTT

d_call: TRBD1
clone_size: NA
v_call: TRBV6-5
j_call: TRBJ1-1
cdr3_aa: CASSYGRQGVTEAFF
cdr3_nt: TGTGCCAGCAGTTACGGCCGACAGGGGGTCACTGAAGCTTTCTTT

d_call: NA
clone_size: NA
v_call: TRBV3-1/TRBV3-2
j_call: TRBJ1-2
cdr3_aa: CASSRDTINYGYTF
cdr3_nt: TGTGCCAGCAGCCGGGACACTATTAACTATGGCTACACCTTC

d_call: NA
clone_size: NA
v_call: TRBV27
j_call: TRBJ1-1
cdr3_aa: CASSFLEGGHTEAFF
cdr3_nt: TGTGCCAGCAGTTTCTTGGAGGGCGGGCACACTGAAGCTTTCTTT

d_call: TRBD1
clone_size: NA
v_call: TRBV9
j_call: TRBJ2-1
cdr3_aa: CASSATPGTGLHNEQFF
cdr3_nt: TGTGCCAGCAGCGCCACCCCGGGGACAGGGCTCCACAATGAGCAGTTCTTC

d_call: TRBD2
clone_size: NA
v_call: TRBV27
j_call: TRBJ2-1
cdr3_aa: CASSTSGTSVNNEQFF
cdr3_nt: TGTGCCAGCAGTACCTCCGGGACTAGCGTAAACAATGAGCAGTTCTTC

d_call: TRBD2
clone_size: NA
v_call: TRBV5-1
j_call: TRBJ2-7
cdr3_aa: CASSLSLAGLSYEQYF
cdr3_nt: TGCGCCAGCAGCTTAAGTCTAGCGGGACTATCCTACGAGCAGTACTTC

d_call: TRBD1
clone_size: NA
v_call: TRBV3-1/TRBV3-2
j_call: TRBJ1-6
cdr3_aa: CASSHSGGIDSPLHF
cdr3_nt: TGTGCCAGCAGCCATTCAGGGGGGATAGATTCACCCCTCCACTTT

d_call: NA
clone_size: NA
v_call: TRBV10-2
j_call: TRBJ1-5
cdr3_aa: CASSGGTTPQPQHF
cdr3_nt: TGCGCCAGCAGTGGGGGCACTACCCCTCAGCCCCAGCATTTT

d_call: TRBD2
clone_size: NA
v_call: TRBV11-3
j_call: TRBJ2-1
cdr3_aa: CASSLGSGTSYNEQFF
cdr3_nt: TGTGCCAGCAGCTTAGGTAGCGGGACTTCCTACAATGAGCAGTTCTTC

d_call: NA
clone_size: NA
v_call: TRBV6-5
j_call: TRBJ1-6
cdr3_aa: CASSYFQGSYNSPLHF
cdr3_nt: TGTGCCAGCAGTTACTTTCAGGGTTCCTATAATTCACCCCTCCACTTT

d_call: TRBD2
clone_size: NA
v_call: TRBV28
j_call: TRBJ2-7
cdr3_aa: CAIRLAGGVSYEQYF
cdr3_nt: TGTGCCATAAGACTAGCGGGAGGGGTGTCCTACGAGCAGTACTTC

d_call: NA
clone_size: NA
v_call: TRBV5-1
j_call: TRBJ1-1
cdr3_aa: CASSFTRNTEAFF
cdr3_nt: TGCGCCAGCAGCTTTACGAGGAACACTGAAGCTTTCTTT

d_call: TRBD2
clone_size: NA
v_call: TRBV28
j_call: TRBJ2-3
cdr3_aa: CASSSPGTSGPSTDTQYF
cdr3_nt: TGTGCCAGCAGTTCACCCGGGACTAGCGGGCCAAGCACAGATACGCAGTATTTT

d_call: TRBD2
clone_size: NA
v_call: TRBV3-1/TRBV3-2
j_call: TRBJ2-3
cdr3_aa: CASSSTSGEDTQYF
cdr3_nt: TGTGCCAGCAGTTCGACTAGCGGGGAAGATACGCAGTATTTT

d_call: TRBD2
clone_size: NA
v_call: TRBV10-3
j_call: TRBJ2-1
cdr3_aa: CAIRGLAGDEQFF
cdr3_nt: TGTGCCATCAGGGGACTAGCGGGAGATGAGCAGTTCTTC

d_call: NA
clone_size: NA
v_call: TRBV28
j_call: TRBJ1-2
cdr3_aa: CASSIRGKGYTF
cdr3_nt: TGTGCCAGCAGCATCAGGGGAAAAGGCTACACCTTC

d_call: NA
clone_size: once
v_call: TRBV19
j_call: TRBJ1-4
cdr3_aa: CASTNRLTTNEKLFF
cdr3_nt: TGTGCCAGTACCAACAGGCTGACAACTAATGAAAAACTGTTTTTT

d_call: NA
clone_size: NA
v_call: TRBV2
j_call: TRBJ1-2
cdr3_aa: CASTPDNTNYGYTF
cdr3_nt: TGTGCCAGCACCCCGGACAATACTAACTATGGCTACACCTTC

d_call: TRBD2
clone_size: NA
v_call: TRBV19
j_call: TRBJ2-2
cdr3_aa: CASTPGLAISTGELFF
cdr3_nt: TGTGCCAGCACCCCGGGACTAGCTATTAGCACCGGGGAGCTGTTTTTT

d_call: NA
clone_size: NA
v_call: TRBV18
j_call: TRBJ1-2
cdr3_aa: CASSPSGESYGYTF
cdr3_nt: TGTGCCAGCTCACCCTCCGGGGAAAGCTATGGCTACACCTTC

d_call: TRBD2
clone_size: NA
v_call: TRBV4-1
j_call: TRBJ2-3
cdr3_aa: CASSQEGLAGVGTDTQYF
cdr3_nt: TGCGCCAGCAGCCAAGAGGGACTAGCGGGAGTAGGGACAGATACGCAGTATTTT

d_call: TRBD1
clone_size: NA
v_call: TRBV19
j_call: TRBJ2-7
cdr3_aa: CASSIVGGDVYEQYF
cdr3_nt: TGTGCCAGTAGTATAGTAGGGGGCGACGTCTACGAGCAGTACTTC

d_call: NA
clone_size: NA
v_call: TRBV29-1
j_call: TRBJ2-7
cdr3_aa: CSVDNGGEQYF
cdr3_nt: TGCAGCGTTGACAACGGCGGGGAGCAGTACTTC

d_call: TRBD2
clone_size: NA
v_call: TRBV27
j_call: TRBJ2-1
cdr3_aa: CASSQTSGSSYNEQFF
cdr3_nt: TGTGCCAGCAGTCAAACTAGCGGGAGCTCCTACAATGAGCAGTTCTTC

d_call: NA
clone_size: NA
v_call: TRBV28
j_call: TRBJ1-5
cdr3_aa: CASSGSNQPQHF
cdr3_nt: TGTGCCAGTTCAGGGAGCAATCAGCCCCAGCATTTT

d_call: NA
clone_size: NA
v_call: TRBV5-1
j_call: TRBJ2-3
cdr3_aa: CASRGGTTADTQYF
cdr3_nt: TGCGCCAGCAGGGGCGGGACGACGGCGGATACGCAGTATTTT

d_call: TRBD1
clone_size: NA
v_call: TRBV7-6
j_call: TRBJ1-2
cdr3_aa: CASSKGQGHGYTF
cdr3_nt: TGTGCCAGCAGCAAGGGACAGGGGCATGGCTACACCTTC

d_call: TRBD2
clone_size: NA
v_call: TRBV29-1
j_call: TRBJ2-5
cdr3_aa: CSVPDGGGFTETQYF
cdr3_nt: TGCAGCGTGCCTGATGGGGGGGGGTTTACAGAGACCCAGTACTTC